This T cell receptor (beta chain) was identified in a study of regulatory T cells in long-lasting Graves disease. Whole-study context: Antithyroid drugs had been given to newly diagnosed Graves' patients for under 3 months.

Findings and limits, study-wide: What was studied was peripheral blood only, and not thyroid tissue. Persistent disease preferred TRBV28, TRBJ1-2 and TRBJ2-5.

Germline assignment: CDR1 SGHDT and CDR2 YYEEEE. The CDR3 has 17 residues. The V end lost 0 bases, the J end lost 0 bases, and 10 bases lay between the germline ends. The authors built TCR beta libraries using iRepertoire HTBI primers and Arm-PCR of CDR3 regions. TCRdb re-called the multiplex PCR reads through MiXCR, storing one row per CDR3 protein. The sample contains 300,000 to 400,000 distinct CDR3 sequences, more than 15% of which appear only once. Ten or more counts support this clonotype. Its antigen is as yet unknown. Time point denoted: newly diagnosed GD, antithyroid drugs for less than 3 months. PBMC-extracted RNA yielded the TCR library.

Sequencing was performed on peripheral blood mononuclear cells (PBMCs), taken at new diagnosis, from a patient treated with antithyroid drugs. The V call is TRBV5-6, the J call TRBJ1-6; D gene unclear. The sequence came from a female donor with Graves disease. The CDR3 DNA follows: TGTGCCAGCAGCTTGGCCGAAGCGAGCTCCTATAATTCACCCCTCCACTTT. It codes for CASSLAEASSYNSPLHF. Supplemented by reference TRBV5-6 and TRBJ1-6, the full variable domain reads DAGVTQSPTHLIKTRGQQVTLRCSPKSGHDTVSWYQQALGQGPQFIFQYYEEEERQRGNFPDRFSGHQFPNYSSELNVNALLLGDSALYLCASSLAEASSYNSPLHFGNGTRLTVT.